This T cell receptor beta chain was recorded in a study of blood T cell repertoires in COVID-19. At the level of the study: Researchers got acute and convalescent COVID-19 samples from the United States, Italy and Spain. The analysed material was cDNA or gDNA that came from T cells, B-cell-depleted T cells, or PBMCs.

Per the authors' pipeline: Reference gene primer amplification in the assay estimated nucleated cell counts. Libraries were prepared by immunoSEQ multiplex PCR; TCRdb keeps only in-frame clonotypes and omits some of them. Clone size and the V and J calls come from that table; the DNA yielded D and trimming. The table has roughly 33,000 clones, over 90% seen once; the top ten hold about 5%. The V end lost 6 bases, the J end lost 4 bases, and 7 bases lay between the germline ends. The CDR3 runs to 12 residues. This TCR derives from a human donor in a cohort sampled during active COVID-19. The chain employs TRBV12-3 or TRBV12-4 and TRBJ1-5; TRBD1 is a possible D gene (5 bases). The sequenced material came from peripheral blood. The CDR3 nucleotides are TGTGCCAGCAGAGCAGGGAATCAGCCCCAGCATTTT. Amino acids: CASRAGNQPQHF.